This TCR beta chain originates from a study of T-cell memory formation after mild COVID-19. Trimming stripped 1 base from V and 0 bases from J, with 12 bases between. The CDR3 has 16 amino acids. Germline V gene lookup returns CDR1 LGHNA and CDR2 YNFKEQ. TCRdb passed the 5' RACE reads through MiXCR, listing each CDR3 protein once. The profile covers 450,000 to 650,000 distinct CDR3 sequences, with roughly 21% appearing a single time and around 12% taken by the ten largest. The chain carries TRBV4-2 and TRBJ1-1; D is ambiguous. The sample taken for sequencing was PBMCs or a T cell subset sorted from them (not recorded which). The receptor was isolated from an adult woman who had mild COVID-19 (a few samples of this study predate the infection). Cell type and time point are not known. The CDR3 is CASSQGAGRLNTEAFF. CDR3 nucleotide sequence: TGTGCCAGCAGCCAAGGGGCCGGCAGATTGAACACTGAAGCTTTCTTT.